The present TCR beta chain was sequenced within a study of cytomegalovirus exposure and HLA in healthy donors. Findings and caveats of the study: Sequence variants that were highly shared formed a cluster that was likely a sequencing artifact. HLA alleles showed associations with 15,000 to 20,000 TCR beta sequences in a later analysis, at a 0.05 false discovery rate.

Amplification used 60 Vbeta primers and 13 Jbeta primers. Measured with immunoSEQ multiplex PCR; TCRdb has only the in-frame clones, and not every one. The data contain about 100,000 clones, around 79% of them singletons. This CDR3 spans 14 amino acids. Trimming cost V 7 bases and J 7 bases; bases outside gene matches: 10. Per the germline V gene, CDR1 is SGDLS and CDR2 is YYNGEE. In the case of this clone: Its antigen is currently unknown.

The chain uses TRBV9 and TRBJ2-2; 7 nucleotides agree with TRBD1. The source material was PBMCs. The sequence was collected from a male donor in good health and CMV-seropositive. The CDR3 bases are TGTGCCAGCGGACCACGACAGGGATTCGGGGAGCTGTTTTTT. Protein product: CASGPRQGFGELFF.